This TCR beta chain came from a study of blood T cells in healthy people across ages. Overall study results and limits: Long-lived donors carried more naive CD4+ cells and greater diversity than aged donors. Per million T cells, the diversity of TCR beta decreased roughly linearly as age advanced. The unknown donor CMV status may have confounded expanded clonotype changes.

Alongside a J-beta primer mix, a sample-barcoded 5' primer served in a second PCR lasting about 6 to 12 cycles. A template-switch adaptor with 12 random nucleotides tagged each cDNA molecule. TCRdb reprocessed the 5' RACE reads via MiXCR and lists one record per CDR3 protein. This sample has 1.8 million or so distinct CDR3 sequences, with 30% to 40% found just once. To note about this clonotype: No antigen is known for it.

This receptor was taken from a human donor in good health. The sample was blood.

The CDR3 coding sequence is TGTGCCAGCAGTTTTGGGCAATTGGAGCCCCAGCATTTT. Amino acids: CASSFGQLEPQHF. The chain joins TRBV12-3 or TRBV12-4 to TRBJ1-5, with D uncertain. V lost 3 bases to trimming and J lost 8 bases, with 11 bases between them. CDR3 length equals 13 residues.